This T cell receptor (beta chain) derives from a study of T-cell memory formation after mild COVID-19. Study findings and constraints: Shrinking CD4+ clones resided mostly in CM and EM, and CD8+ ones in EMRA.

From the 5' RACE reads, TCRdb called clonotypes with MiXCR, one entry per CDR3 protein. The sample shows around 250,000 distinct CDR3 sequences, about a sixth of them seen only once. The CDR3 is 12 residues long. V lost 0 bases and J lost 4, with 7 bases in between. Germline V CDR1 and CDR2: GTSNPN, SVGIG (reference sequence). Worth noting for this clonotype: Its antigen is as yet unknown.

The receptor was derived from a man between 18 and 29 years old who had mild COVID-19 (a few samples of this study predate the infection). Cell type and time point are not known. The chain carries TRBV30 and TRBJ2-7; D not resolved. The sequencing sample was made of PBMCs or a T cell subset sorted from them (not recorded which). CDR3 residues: CAWSVGGYEQYF. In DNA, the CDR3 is TGTGCCTGGAGTGTGGGTGGGTACGAGCAGTACTTC.